The present TCR beta chain was sequenced within a study of cytomegalovirus exposure and HLA in healthy donors. Overall study results and limits: Associated with cytomegalovirus, according to the listing, were 150 to 200 TCR beta chains. In a later analysis, productive TCRs from donors in an Asian-associated ancestry cluster reportedly carried fewer N-insertions than the cohort mean. HLA alleles showed associations with around 15,000 TCR beta sequences in a later analysis, at a 0.05 false discovery rate.

Unmatched junction bases numbered 10, after V lost 5 bases and J lost 7 bases. Germline V gives CDR1 MNHEY, CDR2 SMNVEV (reference sequence). This CDR3 has 15 amino acids. About this clone itself: Its matching antigen is unknown.

PCR amplification relied on 60 Vbeta primers (plus 13 Jbeta primers). Assay: immunoSEQ multiplex PCR; the TCRdb copy retains only in-frame clones and omits some. The data show about 140,000 clones, around 80% seen once. The rearrangement uses TRBV27 and TRBJ1-1; 10 bases agree with TRBD1. Source material: PBMCs. The sequence was collected from a female donor in good health and CMV-seronegative. CDR3 sequence: CASSGTGAFGGEAFF. CDR3 sequence (DNA): TGTGCCAGCAGTGGGACAGGGGCTTTTGGGGGTGAAGCTTTCTTT.